These 21 T cell receptor beta chains share one sample of origin, sequenced in a study of cytomegalovirus exposure and HLA in healthy donors. A multiplex PCR was run with 60 Vbeta primers and 13 Jbeta primers. Sequenced by immunoSEQ multiplex PCR; TCRdb stores in-frame clones only, minus some. The data hold approximately 150,000 clones, with around 75% observed a single time. The specimen sequenced was PBMCs. The receptors shown here come from a male donor in good health and CMV-seronegative.

The chain combines TRBV5-1 with TRBJ1-5; D may be TRBD1 (6 bases). This CDR3 spans 14 amino acids. Germline-derived CDR1 and CDR2 are SGHRS and YFSETQ. Trimming stripped 0 bases from V and 2 bases from J, with 6 bases between. CDR3 coding DNA: TGCGCCAGCAGCTTGGGGACAGGCAATCAGCCCCAGCATTTT. Amino acids: CASSLGTGNQPQHF. The full variable domain, completed using reference TRBV5-1 and TRBJ1-5, is KAGVTQTPRYLIKTRGQQVTLSCSPISGHRSVSWYQQTPGQGLQFLFEYFSETQRNKGNFPGRFSGRQFSNSRSEMNVSTLELGDSALYLCASSLGTGNQPQHFGDGTRLSIL.

V gene TRBV6-5 combines with J gene TRBJ1-2, with D tentatively TRBD1 (6 bases). This CDR3 is 15 amino acids long. V was trimmed by 5 bases and J by 4 bases, leaving 17 bases between them. CDR1 MNHEY and CDR2 SVGAGI come from the germline V gene. In DNA form, the CDR3 reads TGTGCCAGCAGTACCGGACAGACGGGAGGCTATGGCTACACCTTC. Protein sequence: CASSTGQTGGYGYTF.

This clone was seen a single time. V usage is TRBV29-1 and J usage is TRBJ2-7, with TRBD1 matching 7 bases. V shed 7 bases and J 0 bases; nucleotides not matched to a gene: 15. CDR1 SQVTM and CDR2 ANQGSEA come from the germline V gene. There are 16 residues in the CDR3. The CDR3 loop reads CSAINTGTDRSYEQYF. DNA for the CDR3: TGCAGCGCCATCAACACAGGGACAGACCGCTCCTACGAGCAGTACTTC.

The genes are TRBV9 and TRBJ1-4; D is perhaps TRBD1 (5 bases). CDR3 length: 14 amino acids. In germline, CDR1 is SGDLS, CDR2 YYNGEE. The V end lost 1 base, the J end lost 8 bases, and 12 bases lay between the germline ends. CDR3 sequence: CASSVSGVGEKLFF. CDR3 DNA sequence: TGTGCCAGCAGCGTATCGGGGGTAGGAGAAAAACTGTTTTTT.

The chain links TRBV4-1 to TRBJ2-1, with D tentatively TRBD2 (6 bases). With 1 base removed from V and 0 bases from J, the gap between germline ends came to 13 bases. The CDR3 consists of 17 residues. Per germline, CDR1 MGHRA and CDR2 YSYEKL. CDR3 DNA sequence: TGCGCCAGCAGCCAAGTCCCAATGGGGGGCTCCTACAATGAGCAGTTCTTC. Translated, it gives CASSQVPMGGSYNEQFF.

This clone showed up just once. This chain uses TRBV7-9 with TRBJ1-6; the D is unclear. The CDR3 has 16 residues. Trimming stripped 4 bases from V and 5 bases from J, with 15 bases between. CDR1 is SEHNR and CDR2 is FQNEAQ in the germline V gene (reference sequence). The CDR3 DNA sequence: TGTGCCAGCAGCTCCTTTCCGAGATCCGATAATTCACCCCTCCACTTT. Protein product: CASSSFPRSDNSPLHF. The full variable domain, its missing parts supplied by reference TRBV7-9 and TRBJ1-6, is DTGVSQNPRHKITKRGQNVTFRCDPISEHNRLYWYRQTLGQGPEFLTYFQNEAQLEKSRLLSDRFSAERPKGSFSTLEIQRTEQGDSAMYLCASSSFPRSDNSPLHFGNGTRLTVT.

This chain connects TRBV9 to TRBJ2-1; 9 positions match TRBD1. V was pared by 2 bases and J by 1 base, with 4 bases of the junction left unmatched. CDR3 length: 16 amino acids. The germline CDR1 and CDR2 sequences are SGDLS and YYNGEE. The CDR3 here is CASSVRTGVSYNEQFF. CDR3 DNA sequence: TGTGCCAGCAGCGTGCGGACAGGGGTGTCCTACAATGAGCAGTTCTTC.

The table lists this clone with a count of one. The chain combines TRBV7-9 with TRBJ1-2; no definite D call. This CDR3 contains 13 residues. Germline V gene sequence: CDR1 SEHNR, CDR2 FQNEAQ (reference sequence). V lost 5 bases and J 4 bases, leaving 11 bases between the germline ends. CDR3 sequence: CASSNPLLYGYTF. CDR3 DNA: TGTGCCAGCAGCAATCCGTTACTCTATGGCTACACCTTC.

The chain couples TRBV29-1 to TRBJ2-7, with 7 bases fitting TRBD2. The junction had 5 bases not matched to a gene; V was cut back by 4 bases and J by 2 bases. The germline V gene encodes CDR1 SQVTM and CDR2 ANQGSEA. CDR3 length: 13 amino acids. CDR3 in amino acids: CSVVASGPYEQYF. CDR3 DNA: TGCAGCGTTGTTGCTAGCGGCCCCTACGAGCAGTACTTC.

In its sample, this clone was seen a few times. The chain links TRBV5-1 to TRBJ2-1; 10 positions match TRBD1. J lost 10 bases, V lost 4 bases, and 11 bases had no gene match. CDR3 size: 15 residues. Germline CDR1 SGHRS, CDR2 YFSETQ. The CDR3 spells CASSPPGQGLVEQFF. CDR3 bases: TGCGCCAGCAGCCCCCCGGGACAGGGGTTAGTGGAGCAGTTCTTC.

The rearrangement joins TRBV29-1 to TRBJ2-7; D is possibly TRBD1 (6 bases). The V gene lost 6 bases and the J gene lost 4 bases, with 16 bases spanning the gap. The CDR3 loop spans 13 amino acids. Per the germline V gene, CDR1 is SQVTM and CDR2 is ANQGSEA. CDR3 region: CSVTVQGLYEQYF. The CDR3 region has the DNA TGCAGCGTCACCGTCCAGGGGCTATACGAGCAGTACTTC.

The chain is built from TRBV7-2 and TRBJ1-2, with no clear D. This CDR3 is built from 14 residues. V dropped 1 base and J dropped 4 bases, with 10 bases sitting between them. Germline CDR1 is SGHTA and CDR2 is FQGNSA. The chain's CDR3 is CASSLDAGIYGYTF. CDR3 nucleotides: TGTGCCAGCAGCTTAGACGCGGGGATCTATGGCTACACCTTC.

V is TRBV11-2 and J is TRBJ1-4, with 9 positions matching TRBD1. Germline CDR1 reads SGHAT; CDR2 reads FQNNGV. This CDR3 contains 17 residues. V lost 0 bases, J lost 3 bases, and 5 bases stayed unmatched. CDR3 in amino acids: CASSLDSWTGANEKLFF. The CDR3 DNA sequence: TGTGCCAGCAGCTTAGATTCATGGACAGGGGCTAATGAAAAACTGTTTTTT.

This rearrangement joins TRBV4-1 to TRBJ1-1; D is unresolved. In germline, CDR1 is MGHRA, CDR2 YSYEKL. Trimming removed 0 bases from V and 0 bases from J, with 17 bases in between. The CDR3 consists of 18 residues. CDR3 sequence (DNA): TGCGCCAGCAGCCAAGATAGGCTAGGCAGCCTCATGAACACTGAAGCTTTCTTT. It is translated as CASSQDRLGSLMNTEAFF.

The V and J genes are TRBV19 and TRBJ1-5; the D is unclear. CDR3 length equals 14 residues. V was shortened by 3 bases and J by 6 bases, with 12 bases between the two germline ends. In germline, CDR1 is LNHDA, CDR2 SQIVND (reference sequence). The CDR3 loop is CASSIMTISQPQHF. CDR3 bases: TGTGCCAGTAGTATTATGACAATCAGTCAGCCCCAGCATTTT.

The V gene is TRBV29-1, the J gene TRBJ2-4; 8 nucleotides align to TRBD2. The CDR3 is made up of 18 amino acids. Germline CDR1 is SQVTM and CDR2 is ANQGSEA. Unmatched junction bases numbered 12, after V lost 1 base and J lost 1 base. CDR3 region: CSVEGEVGTRSAKNIQYF. In DNA form, the CDR3 reads TGCAGCGTTGAAGGCGAGGTAGGGACTAGGTCGGCCAAAAACATTCAGTACTTC.

This rearrangement joins TRBV4-3 to TRBJ1-5; TRBD1 aligns across 10 bases. V lost 3 bases and J lost 6; bases outside the gene matches: 8. Germline V gene sequence: CDR1 LGHNA, CDR2 YSLEER. The CDR3 has 16 residues. For the CDR3, the DNA is TGCGCCAGCAGCCAGACGAGGACAGGGGGGTTTCAGCCCCAGCATTTT. This gives the protein CASSQTRTGGFQPQHF.

The CDR3 sequence is CASSSPSGGAYTGELFF. Here the CDR3 DNA reads TGTGCCAGCAGCTCGCCTAGCGGGGGGGCCTACACCGGGGAGCTGTTTTTT. The J gene is TRBJ2-2, the V gene TRBV7-6; 12 nucleotides align to TRBD2. This CDR3 has 17 amino acids. CDR1 and CDR2 from the germline V gene are SGHVS and FNYEAQ. V trimming: 4 bases; J trimming: 3 bases; junction bases outside the gene matches: 6.

The chain recombines TRBV28 with TRBJ2-3; a weak D match, TRBD1 (6 bases). Per the germline V gene, CDR1 is MDHEN and CDR2 is SYDVKM. V was trimmed by 6 bases and J by 3 bases, leaving 22 bases between them. The length of the CDR3 is 17 residues. The CDR3 here is CASSPAWEGQRTDTQYF. As DNA, the CDR3 is TGTGCCAGCAGCCCCGCTTGGGAAGGACAGAGGACAGATACGCAGTATTTT. The full variable domain, its missing parts supplied by reference TRBV28 and TRBJ2-3, is DVKVTQSSRYLVKRTGEKVFLECVQDMDHENMFWYRQDPGLGLRLIYFSYDVKMKEKGDIPEGYSVSREKKERFSLILESASTNQTSMYLCASSPAWEGQRTDTQYFGPGTRLTVL.

The chain has TRBV5-1 and TRBJ1-2; D remains unclear. Germline lookup yields CDR1 SGHRS and CDR2 YFSETQ. The CDR3 extends over 15 amino acids. V lost 2 bases to trimming and J lost 2 bases, with 13 bases between them. The CDR3 DNA reads as TGCGCCAGCAGCTTAGCCGACCCAGGAAACTATGGCTACACCTTC. It translates to CASSLADPGNYGYTF.

This clone is a singleton in its sample. The rearrangement links TRBV25-1 to TRBJ2-7, with 8 bases that match TRBD2. After removal of 1 base from V and 6 bases from J, the junction contained 5 bases not matched to a gene. The CDR3 runs to 14 residues. Germline V CDR1 and CDR2: MGHDK, SYGVNS. The CDR3 region has the DNA TGTGCCAGCAGTGAATTCACTAGCGGCCGCGAGCAGTACTTC. This codes for CASSEFTSGREQYF.